This T cell receptor (beta chain) was captured in a study of T cell responses to AZD1222 COVID-19 vaccine. This CDR3 comprises 12 residues. Looked up from germline, CDR1 is SGHNT and CDR2 is YYREEE (reference sequence). V lost 7 bases to trimming and J lost 7 bases, with 11 bases between them. The method was immunoSEQ multiplex PCR; TCRdb's version includes in-frame clones alone and lacks a portion of them. The table has approximately 120,000 clones, around nine tenths seen once. Sequencing used peripheral blood, obtained on day 0 of AZD1222 vaccination. This sequence was found in an adult in good health. The V call is TRBV5-4, the J call TRBJ1-4, with D possibly being TRBD1 (6 bases). CDR3 nucleotides: TGTGCCAGCGCAGGGGTTGGTGAAAAACTGTTTTTT. It specifies CASAGVGEKLFF.